This T cell receptor (beta chain) was sequenced for a study of blood T cell repertoires in COVID-19. As for the study in general: The study drew acute and convalescent COVID-19 samples from the United States, Italy and Spain. PBMCs, B-cell-depleted T cells, or T cells provided the cDNA or gDNA that made up the material.

Original methodology: Nucleated cell number was recorded as an estimate derived from reference gene primer amplification. Clones were read by immunoSEQ multiplex PCR, and TCRdb kept only the in-frame ones, dropping some. For V, J and clone size, that table is used; D and trimming come from the DNA. The sample includes 90,000 or so clones, over 75% of them seen just once. Germline assignment: CDR1 LGHDT and CDR2 YNNKEL (reference sequence). This CDR3 has 14 residues. Trimming at V came to 6 bases and at J to 0 bases, leaving 4 bases not matched to a gene. The sample comprised peripheral blood. The chain carries TRBV3-1 (or the pseudogene TRBV3-2) and TRBJ2-7; 8 bases fit TRBD1. The sequence was obtained from a human donor in a cohort sampled during active COVID-19. The CDR3 coding sequence is TGTGCCAGCAGTGGGGACAGGTTCTCCTACGAGCAGTACTTC. Amino acid sequence: CASSGDRFSYEQYF.